The next 21 T cell receptor beta chains were all read from a single sample in a study of cytomegalovirus exposure and HLA in healthy donors. Some clones are missing from TCRdb's copy, which holds only in-frame ones; the method was immunoSEQ multiplex PCR. There are some 290,000 clones in the sample; roughly 86% occur only once, and around 0.88% lies in the top ten. Sequencing input: PBMCs. The receptors were sampled from a man under 40 in good health and CMV-seronegative.

The chain combines TRBV2 with TRBJ1-1, with a tentative D call TRBD1 (6 bases). The germline gives CDR1 SNHLY, CDR2 FYNNEI. The CDR3 loop spans 13 amino acids. Trimming stripped 8 bases from V and 1 base from J, with 11 bases between. As DNA, the CDR3 is TGTGCCAGCTTGGGGGCGTGGAACACTGAAGCTTTCTTT. It is translated as CASLGAWNTEAFF.

The chain combines TRBV4-1 with TRBJ2-3; 10 positions match TRBD2. Germline CDR1 reads MGHRA; CDR2 reads YSYEKL. The CDR3 totals 16 residues. V was clipped by 8 bases and J by 7 bases; unmatched bases: 15. The CDR3 loop is CASGGLAGGGAHTQYF. CDR3 nucleotide sequence: TGCGCCAGCGGCGGATTAGCGGGGGGCGGAGCACATACGCAGTATTTT.

This chain links TRBV7-8 with TRBJ1-4; no clear D. V was shortened by 1 base and J by 7 bases, with 13 bases between the two germline ends. Germline V gene data show CDR1 as SGHVS and CDR2 as FQNEAQ. The CDR3 is made up of 15 amino acids. CDR3 coding DNA: TGTGCCAGCAGCTTAGTTGCAGGTGTGGGTGAAAAACTGTTTTTT. This gives the protein CASSLVAGVGEKLFF.

This clone was seen a single time. The rearrangement links TRBV18 to TRBJ1-3, with TRBD1 matching over 7 bases. The CDR3 is 14 amino acids. Germline V gives CDR1 KGHSH, CDR2 LQKENI. V trimming: 4 bases; J trimming: 3 bases; junction bases outside the gene matches: 3. CDR3 sequence (DNA): TGTGCCAGCTCACGGGACAGAGATGGAAACACCATATATTTT. The encoded protein is CASSRDRDGNTIYF.

The chain links TRBV6-1 to TRBJ1-1, with TRBD1 matching 7 bases. The germline CDR1 and CDR2 sequences are MNHNS and SASEGT. Unmatched junction bases numbered 5, after V lost 4 bases and J lost 3 bases. The CDR3 runs to 14 residues. CDR3: CASSGYRGYTEAFF. The CDR3 DNA is TGTGCCAGCAGTGGGTACAGGGGATACACTGAAGCTTTCTTT.

The V call is TRBV7-2, the J call TRBJ1-5, with 9 bases that match TRBD1. Per the germline V gene, CDR1 is SGHTA and CDR2 is FQGNSA. The CDR3 has 16 amino acids. Losses at the gene ends were 2 bases for V and 1 base for J; bases not matched to a gene: 3. Here the CDR3 reads CASSLWGQGSNQPQHF. The CDR3 DNA follows: TGTGCCAGCAGCTTATGGGGACAGGGAAGCAATCAGCCCCAGCATTTT. The complete variable domain, with remaining parts taken from reference TRBV7-2 and TRBJ1-5, reads GAGVSQSPSNKVTEKGKDVELRCDPISGHTALYWYRQSLGQGLEFLIYFQGNSAPDKSGLPSDRFSAERTGGSVSTLTIQRTQQEDSAVYLCASSLWGQGSNQPQHFGDGTRLSIL.

The chain combines TRBV6-1 with TRBJ1-5; TRBD1 might be the D (6 bases). The CDR3 runs 13 residues. V lost 3 bases, J lost 7 bases, and 10 bases lay in between. Germline V lookup: CDR1 MNHNS, CDR2 SASEGT. CDR3 DNA sequence: TGTGCCAGCAGTGAGGGGGCCTGGCAGCCCCAGCATTTT. Translated, it gives CASSEGAWQPQHF.

The gene calls are TRBV5-1 and TRBJ2-1; D gene uncertain. Germline V gives CDR1 SGHRS, CDR2 YFSETQ. Trimming took 5 bases from V and 0 from J, leaving 12 bases between them. There are 15 residues in the CDR3. This CDR3 is CASRRSLSSYNEQFF. The DNA of the CDR3 is TGCGCCAGCAGGAGGTCTTTAAGCTCCTACAATGAGCAGTTCTTC.

This chain joins TRBV18 and TRBJ2-7, with 10 bases fitting TRBD2. Germline V gene lookup returns CDR1 KGHSH and CDR2 LQKENI. The CDR3 is 14 residues long. The J segment lost 6 bases and the V segment lost 2 bases, leaving 4 bases of the junction unmatched. CDR3 nucleotides: TGTGCCAGCTCACCAACGACTAGCGGGTTCGAGCAGTACTTC. Its translation is CASSPTTSGFEQYF. Using reference TRBV18 and TRBJ2-7 for the parts outside the CDR3, the full variable domain is NAGVMQNPRHLVRRRGQEARLRCSPMKGHSHVYWYRQLPEEGLKFMVYLQKENIIDESGMPKERFSAEFPKEGPSILRIQQVVRGDSAAYFCASSPTTSGFEQYFGPGTRLTVT.

This clone was seen once. The genes are TRBV4-1 and TRBJ2-4, with D unresolved. This CDR3 comprises 12 residues. V dropped 0 bases and J dropped 9 bases, with 6 bases sitting between them. Germline values: CDR1 MGHRA, CDR2 YSYEKL. Written as DNA, the CDR3 is TGCGCCAGCAGCCAAGAAGCTGGCATTCAGTACTTC. Its translation: CASSQEAGIQYF.

The J gene is TRBJ1-5, the V gene TRBV30, with D hard to call. The CDR3 is 14 residues long. The V end was cut by 0 bases, the J end by 4 bases, with 10 bases between. CDR1 GTSNPN and CDR2 SVGIG come from the germline V gene (reference sequence). CDR3 sequence: CAWSVPGMNQPQHF. The CDR3, as DNA: TGTGCCTGGAGTGTCCCGGGGATGAATCAGCCCCAGCATTTT. Full variable domain (rest looked up from reference TRBV30 and TRBJ1-5): SQTIHQWPATLVQPVGSPLSLECTVEGTSNPNLYWYRQAAGRGLQLLFYSVGIGQISSEVPQNLSASRPQDRQFILSSKKLLLSDSGFYLCAWSVPGMNQPQHFGDGTRLSIL.

V usage is TRBV27 and J usage is TRBJ1-5; D is unresolved. CDR3 size: 16 residues. V was cut by 5 bases and J by 1 base, with 15 bases left in between. Germline values: CDR1 MNHEY, CDR2 SMNVEV (reference sequence). CDR3 region: CASSPSAGISNQPQHF. The CDR3 region has the DNA TGTGCCAGCAGTCCATCGGCGGGGATAAGCAATCAGCCCCAGCATTTT.

The chain links TRBV9 to TRBJ2-7, with D perhaps matching TRBD1 (5 bases). Trimming removed 7 bases at V and 2 bases at J, with 13 bases between. The CDR3 is 13 amino acids. From germline, CDR1 is SGDLS and CDR2 YYNGEE. CDR3 nucleotide sequence: TGTGCCAGCTCAAAAGCAGGGACCTACGAGCAGTACTTC. Amino acids: CASSKAGTYEQYF.

This chain connects TRBV19 to TRBJ1-6; 7 positions agree with TRBD1. Germline CDR1 reads LNHDA; CDR2 reads SQIVND (reference sequence). The CDR3 has 16 amino acids. The junction had 9 bases not matched to a gene; V was cut back by 3 bases and J by 7 bases. CDR3 nucleotides: TGTGCCAGTAGTATCTTCCACAGGGGTAGGAATTCACCCCTCCACTTT. Residues: CASSIFHRGRNSPLHF.

The J gene is TRBJ2-1, the V gene TRBV11-2; 9 bases agree with TRBD2. V shed 3 bases and J 2 bases; nucleotides not matched to a gene: 5. The V gene's germline CDR1 is SGHAT and CDR2 FQNNGV. This CDR3 has 16 residues. CDR3 sequence (DNA): TGTGCCAGCAGCTTTGTTAGCGGGGGACCCTACAATGAGCAGTTCTTC. This gives the protein CASSFVSGGPYNEQFF.

This clone is a singleton in its sample. This chain links TRBV15 with TRBJ2-3, with D hard to call. Looked up from germline, CDR1 is LNHNV and CDR2 is YYDKDF (reference sequence). CDR3 length: 13 residues. The ends were cut back, 0 bases at V and 6 bases at J, with 7 bases in the middle. CDR3 in DNA: TGTGCCACCAGCAGAGATCCTACCGATACGCAGTATTTT. Residues: CATSRDPTDTQYF. Using reference TRBV15 and TRBJ2-3 for the parts outside the CDR3, the full variable domain is DAMVIQNPRYQVTQFGKPVTLSCSQTLNHNVMYWYQQKSSQAPKLLFHYYDKDFNNEADTPDNFQSRRPNTSFCFLDIRSPGLGDTAMYLCATSRDPTDTQYFGPGTRLTVL.

The chain couples TRBV30 to TRBJ2-7, with 10 bases lining up with TRBD1. Trimming removed 0 bases from V and 2 bases from J; junction bases left unmatched: 4. The CDR3 has 15 residues. In germline, CDR1 is GTSNPN, CDR2 SVGIG (reference sequence). As DNA, the CDR3 is TGTGCCTGGAGTGTAGGGACAGGGGCGACCTACGAGCAGTACTTC. Translation: CAWSVGTGATYEQYF. Based on the CDR3 plus reference TRBV30 and TRBJ2-7, the full variable domain is SQTIHQWPATLVQPVGSPLSLECTVEGTSNPNLYWYRQAAGRGLQLLFYSVGIGQISSEVPQNLSASRPQDRQFILSSKKLLLSDSGFYLCAWSVGTGATYEQYFGPGTRLTVT.

V gene TRBV6-6 combines with J gene TRBJ1-1; a weak D match, TRBD1 (6 bases). Germline CDR1 reads MNHNY; CDR2 reads SVGAGI (reference sequence). The CDR3 sequence is 16 residues long. V lost 0 bases and J 4 bases, leaving 15 bases between the germline ends. CDR3 protein: CASSYSNQGLSTEAFF. The CDR3 nucleotides read TGTGCCAGCAGTTACTCGAATCAGGGGCTCAGCACTGAAGCTTTCTTT.

The J gene is TRBJ2-1, the V gene TRBV18, with 7 bases that match TRBD2. This CDR3 spans 15 amino acids. J lost 9 bases, V lost 5 bases, and 13 bases had no gene match. CDR1 and CDR2 from the germline V gene are KGHSH and LQKENI. CDR3 nucleotide sequence: TGTGCCAGCTCAAAAGAACTAGCGCAGGTGGGTGAGCAGTTCTTC. Its translation is CASSKELAQVGEQFF.

This chain uses TRBV7-2 with TRBJ1-2; TRBD1 aligns across 7 bases. Germline trimming cut 2 bases from V and 2 bases from J; bases unmatched to any gene: 2. The CDR3 spans 14 residues. The V gene's germline CDR1 is SGHTA and CDR2 FQGNSA. The CDR3 reads CASSLQGVNYGYTF. The DNA of the CDR3 is TGTGCCAGCAGCTTACAGGGGGTAAACTATGGCTACACCTTC.

This clone has a single count. DNA for the CDR3: TGTGCCAGCACCGAACAGGGGGCTGGAAACACCATATATTTT. It translates to CASTEQGAGNTIYF. The chain carries TRBV6-5 and TRBJ1-3; 8 bases fit TRBD1. The CDR3 length is 14 residues. The germline V gene encodes CDR1 MNHEY and CDR2 SVGAGI. V gave up 7 bases and J gave up 2 bases; unmatched junction bases: 4.